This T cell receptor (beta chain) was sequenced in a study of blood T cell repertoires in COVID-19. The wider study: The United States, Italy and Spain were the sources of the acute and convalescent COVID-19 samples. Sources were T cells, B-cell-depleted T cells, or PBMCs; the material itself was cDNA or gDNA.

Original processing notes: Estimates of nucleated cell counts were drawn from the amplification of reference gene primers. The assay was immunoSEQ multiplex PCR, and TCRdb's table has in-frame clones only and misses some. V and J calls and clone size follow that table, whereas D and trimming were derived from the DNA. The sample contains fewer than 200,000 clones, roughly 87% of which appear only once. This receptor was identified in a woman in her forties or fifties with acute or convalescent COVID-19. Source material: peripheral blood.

The CDR3 bases are TGTGCCAGTAGTATCGGTATCAAGCCCCAGCATTTT. It specifies CASSIGIKPQHF. This sequence joins TRBV19 and TRBJ1-5; D call uncertain. There are 12 residues in the CDR3. Trimming shortened V by 3 bases and J by 8 bases, and 8 bases separated the two germline ends. In germline, CDR1 is LNHDA, CDR2 SQIVND (reference sequence). Full variable domain (outside the CDR3, taken from reference TRBV19 and TRBJ1-5): DGGITQSPKYLFRKEGQNVTLSCEQNLNHDAMYWYRQDPGQGLRLIYYSQIVNDFQKGDIAEGYSVSREKKESFPLTVTSAQKNPTAFYLCASSIGIKPQHFGDGTRLSIL.